These T cell receptor beta chains were read from a single sample in a study of chemoradiotherapy in HPV16-positive cancers. Assay used: immunoSEQ multiplex PCR; TCRdb lists only in-frame clones, some missing. The sample carries about 25,000 clones, roughly 94% recorded once. Collection of the sample occurred from a patient who underwent chemoradiotherapy. Every receptor here comes from a human donor with HPV-associated anogenital cancer. The conserved cysteine and the conserved F or W are not part of the CDR3 here. Only part of the rows carry a size: once, few, many, or a class if the clone is expanded.

>NA|TRBV2
ASSRTSGRADTQY
>NA|TRBV28
ASSLSTGVSGADTQY
>NA|TRBV7-2
ASSLVNLAADTQY
>NA|TRBV19
ASSAQALQETQY
>NA|TRBV5-4
ASSLKRGASGELF
>NA|TRBV20-1
SATGYTEAF
>once|TRBV28
ASSLPRNTEAF
>NA|TRBV19
ASSISRHSNQPQH
>NA|TRBV2
ASSGLAGELEQY
>NA|TRBV15
ATSRGSSGGTDTQY
>NA|TRBV5-1
ASSLGGEYYNEQF
>NA|TRBV7-2
ASSNPFWHAPQETQY
>NA|TRBV15
ATSSSRLRYGSTTDTQY
>NA|TRBV2
ASSEANRIRGGGT
>NA|TRBV7-6
ASSLVRGETQY
>NA|TRBV6-1
ASRPQRGGQETQY
>few|TRBV2
ASSEQGQGSDTQY
>NA|TRBV7-9
ASSYKTRQPQH
>NA|TRBV28
ASSFNYGYT
>NA|TRBV5-5
ASSRTGGTGNTIY
>NA|TRBV5-1
ASSWTAPWTGELF
>NA|TRBV29-1
SVEDPPGDEQY
>NA|TRBV19
ASSIVTGGRETQY
>NA|TRBV10-3
AISEKVNTEAF
>few|TRBV7-9
ATGISGNTIY
>NA|TRBV5-1
ASSSDISGSIEQY
>NA|TRBV10-3
AISGSTSQGTDYNEQF
>NA|TRBV5-1
ASSQDGTGPGGYT
>NA|TRBV15
ATSGIPISGANVLT
>medium-sized|TRBV19
ASSIRQGNNQPQH
>NA|TRBV7-9
ASSPSGSTDTQY
>NA|TRBV7-2
ASSLAQGFYGYT
>NA|TRBV28
ASIPAQGTYEQY
>few|TRBV27
ASSPSMNTEAF
>NA|TRBV10-3
AISRESYYNEQF
>NA|TRBV18
ASSPSMAARGSGYT
>once|TRBV7-9
ASSFSNTEAF
>NA|TRBV29-1
SVGGVPNYGYT
>NA|TRBV9
ASSGEGPPRPYEQY
>NA|TRBV19
ASSSLNQGRGEAF
>few|TRBV6-1
ASSPRGADYGYT
>NA|TRBV18
ASSPRRTDTQY
>NA|TRBV5-4
ASSLGGTATQKGGYT
>NA|TRBV5-4
ASTPGGSKAWLT
>NA|TRBV14
ASSHLRGSLTYEQY
>NA|TRBV2
ASIAGQGSYEQY
>NA|TRBV30
AWSVRLTYGYT